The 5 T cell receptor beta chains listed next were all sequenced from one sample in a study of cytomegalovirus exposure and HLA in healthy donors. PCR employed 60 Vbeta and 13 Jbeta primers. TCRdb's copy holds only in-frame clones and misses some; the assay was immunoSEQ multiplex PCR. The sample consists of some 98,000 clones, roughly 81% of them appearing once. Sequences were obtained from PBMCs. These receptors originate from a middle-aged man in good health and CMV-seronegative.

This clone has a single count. The CDR3 here is CASSPLPGMDIQYF. The CDR3 DNA reads TGTGCCAGCTCACCACTCCCGGGGATGGACATTCAGTACTTC. This chain uses TRBV18 with TRBJ2-4, with D tentatively TRBD2 (5 bases). The CDR3 runs to 14 residues. The germline V and J ends were trimmed by 1 base and 8 bases, with 12 bases remaining between them. Germline V gene data show CDR1 as KGHSH and CDR2 as LQKENI. Full variable domain (rest looked up from reference TRBV18 and TRBJ2-4): NAGVMQNPRHLVRRRGQEARLRCSPMKGHSHVYWYRQLPEEGLKFMVYLQKENIIDESGMPKERFSAEFPKEGPSILRIQQVVRGDSAAYFCASSPLPGMDIQYFGAGTRLSVL.

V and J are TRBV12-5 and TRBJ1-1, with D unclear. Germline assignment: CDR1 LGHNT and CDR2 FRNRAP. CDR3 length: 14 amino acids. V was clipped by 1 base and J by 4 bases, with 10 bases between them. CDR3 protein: CASGLAPGFTEAFF. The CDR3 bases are TGTGCTAGTGGTTTGGCCCCGGGTTTCACTGAAGCTTTCTTT.

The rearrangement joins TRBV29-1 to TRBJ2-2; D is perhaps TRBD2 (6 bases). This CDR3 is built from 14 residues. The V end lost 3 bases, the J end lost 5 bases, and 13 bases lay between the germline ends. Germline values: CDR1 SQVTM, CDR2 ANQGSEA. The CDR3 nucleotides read TGCAGCGTTGAGTCGGGGGTCCGGACCGGGGAGCTGTTTTTT. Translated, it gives CSVESGVRTGELFF.

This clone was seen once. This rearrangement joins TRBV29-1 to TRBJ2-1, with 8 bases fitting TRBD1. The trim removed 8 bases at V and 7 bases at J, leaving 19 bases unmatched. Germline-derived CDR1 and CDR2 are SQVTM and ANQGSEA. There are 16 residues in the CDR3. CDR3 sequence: CSLWGQVGISRNEQFF. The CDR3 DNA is TGCAGCCTCTGGGGACAGGTTGGTATATCGAGGAATGAGCAGTTCTTC.

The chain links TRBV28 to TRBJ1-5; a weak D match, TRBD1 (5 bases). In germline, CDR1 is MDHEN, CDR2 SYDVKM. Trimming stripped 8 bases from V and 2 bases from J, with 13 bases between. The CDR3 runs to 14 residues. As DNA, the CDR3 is TGTGCCAGCTCCTTAGTAGGGGGCAATCAGCCCCAGCATTTT. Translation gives CASSLVGGNQPQHF.